These 2 T cell receptor beta chains came from one sample sequenced in a study of glioma-infiltrating T cells. Amplification of TCR alpha and beta CDR3 regions from RNA used iRepertoire nested multiplex PCR. TCRdb reprocessed the multiplex PCR reads with MiXCR, giving one entry per CDR3 protein. This sample has approximately 400,000 distinct CDR3 sequences; less than 50% occur once, and the top ten carry around 13%. The material sequenced was glioma tissue, nonneoplastic brain tissue, or PBMCs (not recorded which). Receptors originate from a human donor with low-grade glioma or glioblastoma, undergoing nonglioma brain surgery, or in good health (not recorded which).

V usage is TRBV19 and J usage is TRBJ1-2; 7 nucleotides agree with TRBD1. CDR1 LNHDA and CDR2 SQIVND come from the germline V gene (reference sequence). The CDR3 has 15 amino acids. J was trimmed by 3 bases and V by 1 base; bases with no gene match: 5. In DNA form, the CDR3 reads TGTGCCAGTAGTATAGCCCCTACAGGGGACTATGGCTACACCTTC. Translation: CASSIAPTGDYGYTF.

This chain links TRBV7-9 with TRBJ1-4; a weak D match, TRBD1 (5 bases). In germline, CDR1 is SEHNR, CDR2 FQNEAQ (reference sequence). The CDR3 covers 13 residues. The germline V and J ends were trimmed by 8 bases and 7 bases, with 14 bases remaining between them. The CDR3 spells CASGGDWGEKLFF. The DNA for the CDR3 is TGTGCCAGCGGCGGGGACTGGGGTGAAAAACTGTTTTTT.